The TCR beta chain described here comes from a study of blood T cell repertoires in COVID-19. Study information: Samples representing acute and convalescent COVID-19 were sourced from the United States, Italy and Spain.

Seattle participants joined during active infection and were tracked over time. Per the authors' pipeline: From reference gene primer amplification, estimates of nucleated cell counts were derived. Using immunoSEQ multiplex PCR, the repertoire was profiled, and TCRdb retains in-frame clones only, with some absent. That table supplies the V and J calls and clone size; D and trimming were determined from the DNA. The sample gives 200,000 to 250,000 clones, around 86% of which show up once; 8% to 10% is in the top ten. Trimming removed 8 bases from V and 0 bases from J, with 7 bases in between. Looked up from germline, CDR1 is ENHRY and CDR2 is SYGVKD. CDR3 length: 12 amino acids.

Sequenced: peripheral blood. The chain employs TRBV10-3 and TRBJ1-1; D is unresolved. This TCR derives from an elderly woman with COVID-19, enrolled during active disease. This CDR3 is CAIRGVNTEAFF. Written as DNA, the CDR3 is TGTGCCATCCGTGGCGTGAACACTGAAGCTTTCTTT.